This T cell receptor (beta chain) was recorded in a study of OX40 agonist ivuxolimab in advanced cancers. Deletions cut 4 bases from V and 4 bases from J, with 6 bases between. Per the germline V gene, CDR1 is SGHAT and CDR2 is FQNNGV. The CDR3 loop spans 12 amino acids. Only in-frame clones appear in the TCRdb table, and some are missing; sequencing was by immunoSEQ multiplex PCR. The sample holds tens of thousands of clones; 75% to 85% are singletons and the top ten take 0.4% to 0.45%. The chain carries TRBV11-2 and TRBJ2-3; D uncertain. The TCR comes from an adult with an advanced solid tumor such as melanoma, head and neck, liver or kidney cancer. The material was CD4+ or CD8+ T cells sorted from blood, obtained in a trial of the OX40 agonist ivuxolimab. CDR3: CASSSFADTQYF. CDR3 in DNA: TGTGCCAGCAGCTCCTTTGCAGATACGCAGTATTTT.